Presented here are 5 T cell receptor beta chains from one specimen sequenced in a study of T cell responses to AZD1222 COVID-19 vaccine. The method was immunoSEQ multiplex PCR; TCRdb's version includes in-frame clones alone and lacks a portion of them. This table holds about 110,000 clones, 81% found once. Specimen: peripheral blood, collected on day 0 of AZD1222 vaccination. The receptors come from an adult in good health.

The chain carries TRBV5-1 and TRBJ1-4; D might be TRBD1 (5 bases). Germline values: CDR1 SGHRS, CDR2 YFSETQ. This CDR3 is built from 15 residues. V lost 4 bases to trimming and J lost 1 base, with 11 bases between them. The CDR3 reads CASSRSGITNEKLFF. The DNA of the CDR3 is TGCGCCAGCAGCCGCTCAGGGATAACTAATGAAAAACTGTTTTTT.

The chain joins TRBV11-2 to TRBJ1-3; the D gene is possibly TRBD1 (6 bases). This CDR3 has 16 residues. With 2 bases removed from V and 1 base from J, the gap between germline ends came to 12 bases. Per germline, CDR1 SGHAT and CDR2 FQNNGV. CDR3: CASSLTGFTSGNTIYF. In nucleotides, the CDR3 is TGTGCCAGCAGCTTAACAGGGTTCACATCTGGAAACACCATATATTTT.

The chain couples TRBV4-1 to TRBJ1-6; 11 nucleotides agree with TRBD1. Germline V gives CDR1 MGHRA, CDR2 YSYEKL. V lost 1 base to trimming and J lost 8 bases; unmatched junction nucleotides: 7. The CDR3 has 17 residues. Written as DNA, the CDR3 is TGCGCCAGCAGCCAAGCCGGGACAGGGGGGACATATTCACCCCTCCACTTT. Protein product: CASSQAGTGGTYSPLHF.

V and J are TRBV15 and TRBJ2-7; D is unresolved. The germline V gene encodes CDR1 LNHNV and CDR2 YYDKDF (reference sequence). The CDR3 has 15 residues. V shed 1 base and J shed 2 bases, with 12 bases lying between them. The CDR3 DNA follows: TGTGCCACCAGCAGAGGGGATTTCCCCCCCTACGAGCAGTACTTC. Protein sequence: CATSRGDFPPYEQYF. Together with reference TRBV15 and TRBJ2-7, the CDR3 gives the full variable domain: DAMVIQNPRYQVTQFGKPVTLSCSQTLNHNVMYWYQQKSSQAPKLLFHYYDKDFNNEADTPDNFQSRRPNTSFCFLDIRSPGLGDTAMYLCATSRGDFPPYEQYFGPGTRLTVT.

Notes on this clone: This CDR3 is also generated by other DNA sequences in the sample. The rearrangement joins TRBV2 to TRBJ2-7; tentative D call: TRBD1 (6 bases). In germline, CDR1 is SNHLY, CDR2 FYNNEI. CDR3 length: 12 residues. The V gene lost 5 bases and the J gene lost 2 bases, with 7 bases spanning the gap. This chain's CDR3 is CASSRQAYEQYF. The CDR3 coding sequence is TGTGCCAGCAGTAGACAGGCCTACGAGCAGTACTTC.